The rows below give T cell receptor beta chains drawn from one sample of a study of CD8+ T cells in alopecia areata. Only in-frame clones appear in the TCRdb table, and some are missing; sequencing was by immunoSEQ multiplex PCR. The table has 110,000 to 150,000 clones, around three fifths seen once; the top ten hold about 6%. Sequenced here: CD4+ T cells sorted from blood, sampled at week 0. The receptors originated from a human donor with alopecia areata. Both conserved end residues are part of each CDR3. A D gene is named only where the DNA matches it firmly. Clone size is given for some rows only: seen once, a few or many times, or a class if the clone is expanded.

>TRBJ1-1|NA|TRBV30|NA
TGTGCCTGGAGTGTGAACACTGAAGCTTTCTTT
CAWSVNTEAFF
>TRBJ2-5|NA|TRBV5-1|TRBD2
TGCGCCAGCAGCTTGGGACAGACTAGCGGGGGAATTCAAGAGACCCAGTACTTC
CASSLGQTSGGIQETQYF
>TRBJ1-4|NA|TRBV30|NA
TGTGCCTGGAGTCAAGGGGACTTGGGAAAACTGTTTTTT
CAWSQGDLGKLFF
>TRBJ2-7|few|TRBV2|NA
TGTGCCAGCAGGTCGTCAGCGACCGGCGAGCAGTACTTC
CASRSSATGEQYF
>TRBJ2-3|NA|TRBV29-1|NA
TGCAGCGTCAGCGGAGGGGGCGGCGGCACAGATACGCAGTATTTT
CSVSGGGGGTDTQYF
>TRBJ2-2|NA|TRBV6-5|NA
TGTGCCAGCAGCCTGACCGAGAACACCGGGGAGCTGTTTTTT
CASSLTENTGELFF
>TRBJ2-5|NA|TRBV5-1|NA
TGCGCCAGCAGCGCTGGACTTGGGGGGACCCAGTACTTC
CASSAGLGGTQYF
>TRBJ2-2|NA|TRBV9|NA
TGTGCCAGCTCCCAGGGGAACACCGGGGAGCTGTTTTTT
CASSQGNTGELFF
>TRBJ1-6|NA|TRBV19|TRBD1
TGTGCCAGTAGAAAGGACAGGTTGGATTCACCCCTCCACTTT
CASRKDRLDSPLHF
>TRBJ1-2|NA|TRBV5-6|NA
TGTGCCAGCAGCGGGGGACGTCGCTATGGCTACACCTTC
CASSGGRRYGYTF
>TRBJ1-4|few|TRBV6-5|NA
TGTGCCAGCAGTTACAGTCAAAGTGAAAAACTGTTTTTT
CASSYSQSEKLFF
>TRBJ2-5|NA|TRBV29-1|TRBD2
TGCAGCGTTGAGACTAGCGTGAGAGAGACCCAGTACTTC
CSVETSVRETQYF
>TRBJ2-2|NA|TRBV2|NA
TGTGCCAGCAGTCGGACTCCTAACGGGGAGCTGTTTTTT
CASSRTPNGELFF
>TRBJ2-2|NA|TRBV30|NA
TGTGCCTGGAGACTAGCCTCGGGCACCGGGGAGCTGTTTTTT
CAWRLASGTGELFF
>TRBJ2-5|NA|TRBV25-1|NA
TGTGCCAGCAGCACAGGTCAAGAGACCCAGTACTTC
CASSTGQETQYF
>TRBJ2-6|NA|TRBV7-9|NA
TGTGCCAGCAGCTTAGTGACTGGGGCCAACGTCCTGACTTTC
CASSLVTGANVLTF